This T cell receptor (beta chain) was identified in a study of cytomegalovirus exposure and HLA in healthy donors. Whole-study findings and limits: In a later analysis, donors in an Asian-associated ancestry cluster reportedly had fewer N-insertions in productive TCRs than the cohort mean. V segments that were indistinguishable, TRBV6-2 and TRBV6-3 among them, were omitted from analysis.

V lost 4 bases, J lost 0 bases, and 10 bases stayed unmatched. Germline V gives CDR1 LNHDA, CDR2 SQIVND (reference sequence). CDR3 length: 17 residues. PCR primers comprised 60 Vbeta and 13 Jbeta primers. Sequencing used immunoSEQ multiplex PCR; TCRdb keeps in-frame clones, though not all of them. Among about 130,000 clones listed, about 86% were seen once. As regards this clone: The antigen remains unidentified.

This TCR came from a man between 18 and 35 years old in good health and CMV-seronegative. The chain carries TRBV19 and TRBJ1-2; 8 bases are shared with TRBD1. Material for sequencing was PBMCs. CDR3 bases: TGTGCCAGTAGTAATACCGGGACAGGCGAAGCTAACTATGGCTACACCTTC. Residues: CASSNTGTGEANYGYTF.